This TCR beta chain was sequenced for a study of shared clonotypes between healthy human individuals. Here immunoSEQ multiplex PCR was the method, and the copy in TCRdb shows in-frame clones only, minus some. The data hold more than 1 million clones, with 78% observed a single time. The CDR3 has 14 residues. V was clipped by 3 bases and J by 0 bases, with 9 bases between them. Germline V gives CDR1 MDHEN, CDR2 SYDVKM. Sequencing was carried out using memory CD4+ T cells from PBMCs. Noted subset: CD45RA-negative fraction. The chain joins TRBV28 to TRBJ2-7; D remains ambiguous. This sequence was found in a man aged 18 to 29 in good health. Some clones in this sample may be carry-over from other donors' samples. The chain's CDR3 is CASSFLGSSYEQYF. As DNA, the CDR3 is TGTGCCAGCAGTTTTCTTGGGTCCTCCTACGAGCAGTACTTC.